The clone carrying this TCR beta chain was counted a few times. Its target is unknown. The data were taken from a study of identical twins. The study, taken as a whole, reports: Where out-of-frame alpha sequences were twin-shared, they showed excess low generation probability. Cord blood beta clonotypes present at high abundance carried fewer insertions; no such pattern appeared in memory repertoires.

TCRdb fed the 5' RACE reads into MiXCR, producing one record per CDR3 protein. The sample contains 300,000 to 400,000 distinct CDR3 sequences, approximately 13% of which appear only once. V lost 4 bases to trimming and J lost 0 bases, with 19 bases between them. This CDR3 contains 17 residues. Germline assignment: CDR1 SGHDT and CDR2 YYEEEE. These data also formed part of another study, on yellow fever vaccine responses in identical twins.

The source is a woman aged 18 to 35 in good health. The chain recombines TRBV5-6 with TRBJ1-2, with D possibly being TRBD1 (6 bases). Sequenced material: CD8+ T cells sorted from blood. CDR3 nucleotides: TGTGCCAGCAGCGTGGACAGAGGCTTTACCTCTAACTATGGCTACACCTTC. Protein: CASSVDRGFTSNYGYTF.